This is a list of T cell receptor beta chains from one sample in a study of blood T cell repertoires in COVID-19. Sequenced by immunoSEQ multiplex PCR; TCRdb stores in-frame clones only, minus some. The repertoire includes 330,000 or so clones, roughly 86% of them detected once, and 9.9% sits in the top ten. The sequenced sample consisted of peripheral blood. The receptors shown here come from a man younger than 40 with COVID-19, enrolled during active disease. CDR3s include the opening cysteine and the closing phenylalanine or tryptophan. The D gene is left open where the match is weak. Clone size is given for some rows only: seen once, a few or many times, or a class if the clone is expanded.

v_gene,d_gene,abundance,j_gene,CDR3aa,CDR3nt
TRBV7-3,-,-,TRBJ2-3,CASSPYLADTQYF,TGTGCCAGCAGCCCGTATCTAGCGGATACGCAGTATTTT
TRBV24-1,-,-,TRBJ2-3,CATSSGYQDTQYF,TGTGCCACCAGTTCAGGGTATCAAGATACGCAGTATTTT
TRBV7-3,-,once,TRBJ1-5,CASSLDGGDQPQHF,TGTGCCAGCAGCTTAGACGGCGGGGATCAGCCCCAGCATTTT
TRBV6-5,-,-,TRBJ2-1,CASSYSQQGEQFF,TGTGCCAGCAGTTACTCCCAACAGGGAGAGCAGTTCTTC
TRBV5-1,TRBD2,once,TRBJ2-3,CASSAGLAVITDTQYF,TGCGCCAGCAGCGCGGGACTAGCTGTTATCACAGATACGCAGTATTTT
TRBV7-8,TRBD1,-,TRBJ2-1,CASSPETRTGGFF,TGTGCCAGCAGCCCAGAGACTCGGACAGGGGGGTTCTTC
TRBV5-1,-,-,TRBJ2-7,CASSLVAGANEQYF,TGCGCCAGCAGCTTGGTCGCAGGGGCTAACGAGCAGTACTTC
TRBV28,-,-,TRBJ1-5,CASSPVRVQPQHF,TGTGCCAGCAGTCCGGTCAGGGTTCAGCCCCAGCATTTT
TRBV7-8,-,-,TRBJ1-2,CASSPGWGHSVGGYTF,TGTGCCAGCAGCCCTGGGTGGGGCCATTCCGTAGGGGGCTACACCTTC
TRBV6-5,TRBD2,-,TRBJ2-1,CASSYSGTSGRGEQFF,TGTGCCAGCAGTTACTCCGGGACTAGCGGGAGAGGTGAGCAGTTCTTC
TRBV11-2,TRBD2,-,TRBJ2-7,CASSLGRLAGDSYEQYF,TGTGCCAGCAGCTTAGGACGACTAGCGGGAGACTCCTACGAGCAGTACTTC
TRBV28,-,-,TRBJ2-7,CASSLGGLPLYEQYF,TGTGCCAGCAGTTTAGGAGGACTACCTCTCTACGAGCAGTACTTC
TRBV7-9,-,-,TRBJ1-6,CASSFRTVNSPLHF,TGTGCCAGCAGCTTTAGGACAGTGAATTCACCCCTCCACTTT
TRBV6-2/TRBV6-3,-,-,TRBJ1-5,CASSSTGSDQPQHF,TGTGCCAGCAGTTCTACAGGGTCGGATCAGCCCCAGCATTTT